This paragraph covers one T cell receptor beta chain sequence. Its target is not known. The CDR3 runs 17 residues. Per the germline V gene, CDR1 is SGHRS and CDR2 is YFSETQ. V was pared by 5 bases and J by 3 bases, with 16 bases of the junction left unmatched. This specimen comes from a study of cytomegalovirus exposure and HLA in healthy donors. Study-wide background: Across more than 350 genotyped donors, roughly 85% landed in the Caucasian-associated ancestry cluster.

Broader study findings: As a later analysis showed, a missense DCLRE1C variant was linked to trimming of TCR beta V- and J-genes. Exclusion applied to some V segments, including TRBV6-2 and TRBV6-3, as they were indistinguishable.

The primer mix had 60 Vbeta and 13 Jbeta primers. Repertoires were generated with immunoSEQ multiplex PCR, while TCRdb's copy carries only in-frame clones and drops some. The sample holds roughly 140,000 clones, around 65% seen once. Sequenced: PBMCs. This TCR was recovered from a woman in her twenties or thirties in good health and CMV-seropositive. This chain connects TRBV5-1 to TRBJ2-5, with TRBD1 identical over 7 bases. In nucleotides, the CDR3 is TGCGCCAGCAGACCCAGGACAGGTCGGTATGCGGAAGAGACCCAGTACTTC. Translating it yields CASRPRTGRYAEETQYF.